This T cell receptor (beta chain) was found in a study of blood T cell repertoires in COVID-19 (dated by TCRdb to 2019 to 2021). About the investigation overall: Collaborator samples came from the United States, Italy and Spain and covered acute and convalescent phases of COVID-19. The prospective study material was composed of cDNA or gDNA derived from T cells, B-cell-depleted T cells, or PBMCs. Deeply sampled blood TCRbeta repertoires from subjects exposed to, actively infected with, or recovered from COVID-19 were included in the dataset. The repertoires were made available in a free public database intended to serve as a resource for research on the immune response to SARS-CoV-2. Samples were obtained from the ongoing ImmuneRACE study (first 160 participants) and from about 1,300 subjects provided by 6 global collaborators. A de-identified subject ID, COVID-19 status, age in years and sex were almost always included in the sample metadata. Where available, HLA class I and class II types were taken from metadata supplied by the sample provider and were not determined by assay-based typing.

TCRbeta CDR3 regions were amplified from genomic DNA by means of the immunoSEQ Assay, a bias-controlled multiplex PCR. The original methods were these. The number of nucleated cells in each sample was estimated by amplification of reference gene primers within the assay. Sequence reads were collapsed and filtered to measure the absolute abundance of every unique TCRbeta CDR3 rearrangement. Productive Simpson clonality was computed per sample as the square root of Simpson's diversity index over productive rearrangements. Not all clones reach the TCRdb copy of this immuneACCESS table, which keeps in-frame sequences only. Checked studies attribute under half of the gap to unresolved V genes and leave the rest unexplained. V, J and clone size reflect that table, while D and trimming were determined from the DNA. This sample has roughly 14,000 clones in its table, and around 67% of those were observed once. The leading ten clones occupy 20% to 25% of the sample.

As regards this clone: Its antigen is currently not known. No clone much larger than this one lies a single base away; base qualities are absent.

Each collaborating institution followed its own protocols to collect whole blood in K2EDTA tubes. For TCRbeta analysis, collaborator samples were shipped as frozen whole blood, as isolated PBMCs, or as DNA extracted from either sample type. Overall results and qualifications from the work: The amount of clinical and demographic metadata varied by source and participant and was provided uncurated.

Sample: peripheral blood. The origin of this receptor is a boy between 2 and 10 years old with active or convalescent COVID-19.

The CDR3: CASSGGDISGANVLTF. The DNA sequence reads TGCGCCAGCAGCGGTGGCGACATCTCTGGGGCCAACGTCCTGACTTTC. The chain links TRBV4-3 with TRBJ2-6, with no confident D gene call. The germline ends are 11 bases apart after V is trimmed by 5 bases and J by 0 bases. The germline V gene provides CDR1 LGHNA and CDR2 YSLEER. The CDR3 runs 16 amino acids, cysteine and phenylalanine included. The entry retains the CDR3 DNA only, 48 bases that are in frame from base 1.